The 25 T cell receptor beta chains reported below all come from one sample, sequenced in a study of blood T cell repertoires in COVID-19. Profiled with immunoSEQ multiplex PCR; TCRdb holds only in-frame clones, not every one. This table holds roughly 300,000 clones, roughly nine tenths found once. Sequencing used PBMCs or T cells enriched from blood (not recorded which). The receptors stem from a woman aged 30 to 39 who had recovered from COVID-19.

This chain uses TRBV5-8 with TRBJ2-2; a possible D gene is TRBD2 (7 bases). Germline V gene lookup returns CDR1 SGHTS and CDR2 YDEGEE. V lost 6 bases and J lost 2, with 17 bases in between. The CDR3 is 16 residues long. The CDR3 reads CASTLRRGANTGELFF. The CDR3 nucleotides read TGTGCCAGCACCCTCCGACGGGGGGCAAACACCGGGGAGCTGTTTTTT.

The chain carries TRBV28 and TRBJ1-2; no reliable D call. The CDR3 sequence is 13 residues long. CDR1 and CDR2 (germline): MDHEN, SYDVKM. The ends were cut back, 7 bases at V and 2 bases at J, with 11 bases in the middle. The CDR3 protein is CASKTEINYGYTF. In DNA form, the CDR3 reads TGTGCCAGCAAAACAGAAATAAACTATGGCTACACCTTC.

The chain employs TRBV19 and TRBJ2-7; 7 bases agree with TRBD1. This CDR3 contains 11 residues. Trimming took 10 bases from V and 3 from J; bases not matched to a gene: 3. Germline V gives CDR1 LNHDA, CDR2 SQIVND (reference sequence). The CDR3 protein is CAIGDSYEQYF. In DNA, the CDR3 is TGTGCCATCGGGGACAGCTACGAGCAGTACTTC.

V is TRBV7-2 and J is TRBJ2-2; possibly TRBD1 for D (5 bases). V gave up 1 base and J gave up 2 bases, with 8 bases separating them. In germline, CDR1 is SGHTA, CDR2 FQGNSA. The length of the CDR3 is 15 residues. Here the CDR3 reads CASSLVTVNTGELFF. The CDR3, as DNA: TGTGCCAGCAGCTTAGTGACAGTCAACACCGGGGAGCTGTTTTTT.

In this sample, this clone turned up a few times. The rearrangement links TRBV30 to TRBJ1-2; TRBD1 aligns across 9 bases. This CDR3 region has 16 residues. J was trimmed by 6 bases and V by 2 bases; bases with no gene match: 13. Germline lookup yields CDR1 GTSNPN and CDR2 SVGIG (reference sequence). The CDR3 nucleotides read TGTGCCTGGAGTCAAAGGGGGTTACAGGGGGCGCATGGCTACACCTTC. Translation gives CAWSQRGLQGAHGYTF.

The V gene is TRBV7-9, the J gene TRBJ1-2; D might be TRBD1 (6 bases). The CDR3 is made up of 14 amino acids. Germline values: CDR1 SEHNR, CDR2 FQNEAQ (reference sequence). Trimming cost V 5 bases and J 1 base, with 11 bases left between them. Here the CDR3 reads CASSSRGFNYGYTF. Written as DNA, the CDR3 is TGTGCCAGCAGCAGTAGGGGGTTTAACTATGGCTACACCTTC.

V usage is TRBV5-8 and J usage is TRBJ1-2, with 8 bases fitting TRBD1. Germline V CDR1 and CDR2: SGHTS, YDEGEE. CDR3 length: 18 amino acids. Trimming removed 4 bases from V and 2 bases from J; junction bases left unmatched: 16. The DNA of the CDR3 is TGTGCCAGCAGCAGGGGATTGAGACAGGGGTCGGGAAACTATGGCTACACCTTC. Translation gives CASSRGLRQGSGNYGYTF. Using reference TRBV5-8 and TRBJ1-2 for the parts outside the CDR3, the full variable domain is EAGVTQSPTHLIKTRGQQATLRCSPISGHTSVYWYQQALGLGLQFLLWYDEGEERNRGNFPPRFSGRQFPNYSSELNVNALELEDSALYLCASSRGLRQGSGNYGYTFGSGTRLTVV.

The count of this clone is one. The chain carries TRBV19 and TRBJ2-7; 9 bases fit TRBD1. The junction had 5 bases not matched to a gene; V was cut back by 5 bases and J by 3 bases. Germline assignment: CDR1 LNHDA and CDR2 SQIVND (reference sequence). The CDR3 is made up of 14 amino acids. CDR3 sequence reads: CASSDPGQGYEQYF. The CDR3 DNA follows: TGTGCCAGTAGTGACCCGGGACAGGGCTACGAGCAGTACTTC.

The rearrangement joins TRBV10-3 to TRBJ2-3; 12 bases are a match to TRBD1. Trimming cost V 6 bases and J 1 base; bases outside gene matches: 5. The CDR3 is made up of 16 amino acids. CDR1 is ENHRY and CDR2 is SYGVKD in the germline V gene. The CDR3 loop reads CAIRGDRGPGTDTQYF. The CDR3 DNA is TGTGCCATCAGAGGGGACAGGGGGCCGGGCACAGATACGCAGTATTTT.

The chain links TRBV5-8 to TRBJ2-5; D is perhaps TRBD2 (5 bases). V gave up 0 bases and J gave up 3 bases, with 12 bases separating them. The CDR3 runs 15 residues. Germline lookup yields CDR1 SGHTS and CDR2 YDEGEE. The CDR3 DNA reads TGTGCCAGCAGCTTGGTGTTAGCGTACAAAGAGACCCAGTACTTC. This codes for CASSLVLAYKETQYF.

V gene TRBV6-5 combines with J gene TRBJ2-2; 9 bases are a match to TRBD1. Germline values: CDR1 MNHEY, CDR2 SVGAGI. CDR3 size: 16 residues. Trimming removed 4 bases from V and 0 bases from J; junction bases left unmatched: 3. The CDR3 loop is CASSSGTGTNTGELFF. CDR3 sequence (DNA): TGTGCCAGCAGTTCAGGGACAGGGACGAACACCGGGGAGCTGTTTTTT.

The chain recombines TRBV11-2 with TRBJ2-6; perhaps TRBD2 as D (6 bases). The CDR3 loop spans 18 amino acids. The V gene's germline CDR1 is SGHAT and CDR2 FQNNGV. Trimming pared 2 bases from V and 2 bases from J, leaving 16 bases between. The CDR3 loop is CASSLFVGGTAGANVLTF. As DNA, the CDR3 is TGTGCCAGCAGCTTATTCGTTGGAGGGACGGCTGGGGCCAACGTCCTGACTTTC.

The chain links TRBV27 to TRBJ1-6; 7 bases map to TRBD1. V lost 4 bases and J lost 7; bases outside the gene matches: 4. The V gene's germline CDR1 is MNHEY and CDR2 SMNVEV (reference sequence). This CDR3 contains 14 residues. CDR3 region: CASSYRTGNSPLHF. The CDR3 DNA reads as TGTGCCAGCAGTTACCGGACAGGCAATTCACCCCTCCACTTT.

The chain has TRBV18 and TRBJ2-1, with D perhaps matching TRBD1 (6 bases). V was pared by 8 bases and J by 3 bases, with 11 bases between. The CDR3 extends over 13 amino acids. In germline, CDR1 is KGHSH, CDR2 LQKENI. The CDR3 nucleotides read TGTGCCAGCACTCGGGACAACTACAATGAGCAGTTCTTC. Amino acid sequence: CASTRDNYNEQFF.

This clone was seen a few times. The rearrangement joins TRBV2 to TRBJ1-2; D is uncertain. The CDR3 totals 11 residues. Per germline, CDR1 SNHLY and CDR2 FYNNEI. Trimming took 6 bases from V and 5 from J, leaving 7 bases between them. As DNA, the CDR3 is TGTGCCAGCAGGATGCGTTATGGCTACACCTTC. Protein sequence: CASRMRYGYTF.

V and J are TRBV30 and TRBJ1-1; 7 positions agree with TRBD1. The CDR3 is 13 residues long. J was trimmed by 4 bases and V by 5 bases; bases with no gene match: 7. Germline V gene data show CDR1 as GTSNPN and CDR2 as SVGIG (reference sequence). CDR3: CAWRRQGRTEAFF. The CDR3 coding sequence is TGTGCCTGGCGAAGACAGGGACGCACTGAAGCTTTCTTT.

The J gene is TRBJ2-7, the V gene TRBV28; tentative D call: TRBD1 (6 bases). The CDR3 is made up of 15 amino acids. V was clipped by 2 bases and J by 2 bases, with 13 bases between them. CDR1 and CDR2 from the germline V gene are MDHEN and SYDVKM. DNA of the CDR3: TGTGCCAGCAGTTTACCGACCGGACAGACCTACGAGCAGTACTTC. Its protein product is CASSLPTGQTYEQYF.

The rearrangement uses TRBV2 and TRBJ1-2, with D uncertain. Germline V gene sequence: CDR1 SNHLY, CDR2 FYNNEI. This CDR3 is built from 13 residues. The V end lost 7 bases, the J end lost 5 bases, and 14 bases lay between the germline ends. The CDR3 coding sequence is TGTGCCAGCACGTCGTCGGGGAGTTATGGCTACACCTTC. Protein product: CASTSSGSYGYTF. The full variable domain, in which reference TRBV2 and TRBJ1-2 provide the parts outside the CDR3, is EPEVTQTPSHQVTQMGQEVILRCVPISNHLYFYWYRQILGQKVEFLVSFYNNEISEKSEIFDDQFSVERPDGSNFTLKIRSTKLEDSAMYFCASTSSGSYGYTFGSGTRLTVV.

The chain recombines TRBV5-1 with TRBJ1-1, with a possible D match to TRBD1 (6 bases). V lost 7 bases and J 3 bases, leaving 16 bases between the germline ends. CDR1 and CDR2 (germline): SGHRS, YFSETQ. The CDR3 sequence is 14 residues long. Written as DNA, the CDR3 is TGCGCCAGCTTGCCCGAAGGGGGTGACACTGAAGCTTTCTTT. Protein sequence: CASLPEGGDTEAFF.

V usage is TRBV19 and J usage is TRBJ1-2; D is perhaps TRBD1 (5 bases). The CDR3 extends over 15 amino acids. V dropped 5 bases and J dropped 4 bases, with 17 bases sitting between them. Germline CDR1 is LNHDA and CDR2 is SQIVND (reference sequence). The chain's CDR3 is CASSLRGLKGYGYTF. The CDR3 nucleotides read TGTGCCAGTAGTCTAAGGGGCCTAAAGGGCTATGGCTACACCTTC.

The rearrangement uses TRBV2 and TRBJ1-3; D gene uncertain. V was shortened by 7 bases and J by 0 bases, with 10 bases between the two germline ends. Germline V gives CDR1 SNHLY, CDR2 FYNNEI. The CDR3 has 14 residues. CDR3 sequence: CASTYSNSGNTIYF. The CDR3, as DNA: TGTGCCAGCACCTACTCCAACTCTGGAAACACCATATATTTT.

This clone has a handful of counts. The rearrangement uses TRBV19 and TRBJ1-2; D is uncertain. Per germline, CDR1 LNHDA and CDR2 SQIVND (reference sequence). With 7 bases removed from V and 6 bases from J, the gap between germline ends came to 15 bases. The CDR3 spans 13 residues. The CDR3 loop reads CASTEDRLDGYTF. CDR3 DNA: TGTGCCAGTACGGAGGACCGTTTAGATGGCTACACCTTC.

The chain couples TRBV20-1 to TRBJ2-3, with TRBD2 matching 7 bases. The CDR3 is made up of 14 amino acids. J gave up 4 bases and V 3 bases, and 7 bases lay outside the gene matches. Germline-derived CDR1 and CDR2 are DFQATT and SNEGSKA (reference sequence). The CDR3 sequence: CSASPLAAADTQYF. As DNA, the CDR3 is TGCAGTGCTAGTCCGCTAGCGGCTGCAGATACGCAGTATTTT.

V gene TRBV25-1 combines with J gene TRBJ1-1, with TRBD1 matching over 9 bases. This CDR3 spans 14 amino acids. V was pared by 3 bases and J by 6 bases, with 5 bases of the junction left unmatched. Per germline, CDR1 MGHDK and CDR2 SYGVNS. CDR3 region: CASSDPRTGAEAFF. DNA of the CDR3: TGTGCCAGCAGTGACCCCAGGACAGGGGCTGAAGCTTTCTTT.

The rearrangement links TRBV13 to TRBJ2-3; 7 bases map to TRBD1. Trimming took 5 bases from V and 3 from J; bases not matched to a gene: 5. There are 14 residues in the CDR3. Germline loops: CDR1 PRHDT, CDR2 FYEKMQ (reference sequence). This CDR3 is CASSARQGTDTQYF. DNA of the CDR3: TGTGCCAGCAGCGCAAGACAGGGTACAGATACGCAGTATTTT.